A single sample gave rise to the 27 T cell receptor beta chains below, sequenced in a study of blood T cell repertoires in COVID-19. Using immunoSEQ multiplex PCR, the repertoire was profiled, and TCRdb retains in-frame clones only, with some absent. There are 400,000 or so clones in the sample; about 90% occur only once, and about 0.57% lies in the top ten. Sequenced sample: PBMCs or T cells enriched from blood (not recorded which). All receptors derive from a man younger than 35 who had recovered from COVID-19.

This clone has just one count. The CDR3 DNA is TGTGCCAGCAGCGCTCGACTAGAGGGCCATGAGCAGTTCTTC. As protein: CASSARLEGHEQFF. V usage is TRBV11-2 and J usage is TRBJ2-1; perhaps TRBD2 as D (6 bases). This CDR3 spans 14 amino acids. V gave up 5 bases and J gave up 8 bases, with 16 bases separating them. Germline V CDR1 and CDR2: SGHAT, FQNNGV.

V and J are TRBV3-1 (or the pseudogene TRBV3-2) and TRBJ2-2, with 11 bases aligning to TRBD2. Germline V CDR1 and CDR2: LGHDT, YNNKEL (reference sequence). The CDR3 sequence is 16 residues long. V dropped 3 bases and J dropped 6; count of bases not matched to a gene: 6. DNA for the CDR3: TGTGCCAGCAGCCAGGTAGCGGGAGGGCCCCCCGGGGAGCTGTTTTTT. This sequence encodes CASSQVAGGPPGELFF.

The gene calls are TRBV9 and TRBJ1-3; tentative D call: TRBD1 (5 bases). The CDR3 consists of 17 residues. The ends were cut back, 0 bases at V and 0 bases at J, with 13 bases in the middle. Germline values: CDR1 SGDLS, CDR2 YYNGEE. The CDR3 region has the DNA TGTGCCAGCAGCGTAGAGAGTCAGGGAAGCTCTGGAAACACCATATATTTT. Encoded protein: CASSVESQGSSGNTIYF. Filled out from reference TRBV9 and TRBJ1-3, the complete variable domain reads DSGVTQTPKHLITATGQRVTLRCSPRSGDLSVYWYQQSLDQGLQFLIQYYNGEERAKGNILERFSAQQFPDLHSELNLSSLELGDSALYFCASSVESQGSSGNTIYFGEGSWLTVV.

This clone has more than one count but fewer than ten. Other DNA sequences in this sample translate to the same CDR3. V gene TRBV9 combines with J gene TRBJ1-1; weak D call: TRBD1 (6 bases). Germline V CDR1 and CDR2: SGDLS, YYNGEE. V was clipped by 0 bases and J by 3 bases, with 6 bases between them. The CDR3 covers 13 residues. The CDR3 bases are TGTGCCAGCAGCGTAGACAGGGACACTGAAGCTTTCTTT. Translation gives CASSVDRDTEAFF.

The chain uses TRBV5-6 and TRBJ1-5; 8 nucleotides align to TRBD1. Germline values: CDR1 SGHDT, CDR2 YYEEEE. V shed 4 bases, J shed 4 bases, and the junction held 4 bases outside the gene matches. The CDR3 runs 14 residues. CDR3 bases: TGTGCCAGCAGCACAGGGGGTTGGAATCAGCCCCAGCATTTT. It translates to CASSTGGWNQPQHF.

The rearrangement joins TRBV7-2 to TRBJ1-5; D remains ambiguous. Trimming left V 0 bases short and J 3 bases short, with 6 bases between. The CDR3 has 14 residues. Germline values: CDR1 SGHTA, CDR2 FQGNSA. CDR3 protein: CASSLARSNQPQHF. In DNA form, the CDR3 reads TGTGCCAGCAGCTTAGCGCGGTCCAATCAGCCCCAGCATTTT.

The V call is TRBV10-2, the J call TRBJ1-2, with a tentative D call TRBD1 (6 bases). Germline V gives CDR1 WSHSY, CDR2 SAAADI. The CDR3 length is 13 residues. Trimming took off 2 bases at V and 9 bases at J, with 13 bases between the two ends. Written as DNA, the CDR3 is TGCGCCAGCAGTGAGCTACAGGGAATTAGCTACACCTTC. It translates to CASSELQGISYTF.

This clone came up a few times. CDR3 loop: CASSPSSGNTIYF. For the CDR3, the DNA is TGTGCCAGCAGCCCTTCCTCTGGAAACACCATATATTTT. This chain joins TRBV11-3 and TRBJ1-3; D remains ambiguous. The V end lost 5 bases, the J end lost 0 bases, and 5 bases lay between the germline ends. This CDR3 comprises 13 residues. Per the germline V gene, CDR1 is SGHNT and CDR2 is YENEEA. The full variable domain, with the rest looked up from reference TRBV11-3 and TRBJ1-3, is EAGVVQSPRYKIIEKKQPVAFWCNPISGHNTLYWYLQNLGQGPELLIRYENEEAVDDSQLPKDRFSAERLKGVDSTLKIQPAELGDSAVYLCASSPSSGNTIYFGEGSWLTVV.

The chain has TRBV27 and TRBJ1-2, with a tentative D call TRBD1 (5 bases). CDR3 length equals 16 residues. Germline V gene lookup returns CDR1 MNHEY and CDR2 SMNVEV (reference sequence). V shed 2 bases and J shed 1 base, with 14 bases lying between them. CDR3 region: CASSLRTPTDNYGYTF. Written as DNA, the CDR3 is TGTGCCAGCAGTTTAAGGACCCCGACAGATAACTATGGCTACACCTTC.

This chain uses TRBV10-3 with TRBJ1-1; D is ambiguous. The CDR3 is 13 amino acids. Between the trimmed V and J ends, which lost 3 bases and 2 bases, there was a span of 7 bases. The V gene's germline CDR1 is ENHRY and CDR2 SYGVKD. CDR3 amino acids: CAISDGRNTEAFF. The CDR3 DNA sequence: TGTGCCATCAGTGATGGGAGAAACACTGAAGCTTTCTTT.

This chain uses TRBV4-1 with TRBJ2-5, with 14 bases matching TRBD2. V lost 2 bases and J lost 2; bases outside the gene matches: 10. In germline, CDR1 is MGHRA, CDR2 YSYEKL. The CDR3 totals 19 residues. This CDR3 reads CASSQRLTTSGGAQETQYF. The DNA for the CDR3 is TGCGCCAGCAGCCAACGATTAACGACTAGCGGGGGGGCGCAAGAGACCCAGTACTTC.

This clone was counted once. The chain combines TRBV27 with TRBJ1-2; weak D call: TRBD1 (6 bases). V shed 10 bases and J shed 4 bases, with 22 bases lying between them. The CDR3 totals 15 residues. Germline V gene sequence: CDR1 MNHEY, CDR2 SMNVEV (reference sequence). The CDR3 region is CATADLDRISYGYTF. The CDR3 bases are TGTGCCACCGCGGACTTAGACAGGATCAGCTATGGCTACACCTTC.

This sequence joins TRBV7-8 and TRBJ2-1; D unresolved. Trimming took 1 base from V and 9 from J, leaving 19 bases between them. Germline V gives CDR1 SGHVS, CDR2 FQNEAQ. CDR3 length: 16 amino acids. The CDR3 spells CASSLDRLPRSGEQFF. The CDR3, as DNA: TGTGCCAGCAGCTTAGATCGCTTACCGAGATCGGGTGAGCAGTTCTTC.

The chain joins TRBV15 to TRBJ1-3, with 8 bases fitting TRBD1. J was trimmed by 6 bases and V by 8 bases; bases with no gene match: 12. This CDR3 comprises 15 residues. The germline V gene encodes CDR1 LNHNV and CDR2 YYDKDF (reference sequence). CDR3 DNA: TGTGCCACCCACGGACAGGGCAGCGACTTAAACACCATATATTTT. It codes for CATHGQGSDLNTIYF.

As to this clone: In the same sample, other DNA sequences code for this CDR3. The chain's CDR3 is CASSLGTGNTEAFF. The CDR3 coding sequence is TGTGCCAGCAGCCTAGGGACAGGCAACACTGAAGCTTTCTTT. The chain recombines TRBV5-4 with TRBJ1-1; TRBD1 matches 8 bases. V gave up 4 bases and J gave up 2 bases; unmatched junction bases: 4. The CDR3 extends over 14 amino acids. CDR1 and CDR2 from the germline V gene are SGHNT and YYREEE (reference sequence).

The chain has TRBV18 and TRBJ1-2; the D is unclear. Trimming took off 2 bases at V and 8 bases at J, with 12 bases between the two ends. CDR3 length equals 13 residues. Germline CDR1 is KGHSH and CDR2 is LQKENI. CDR3 DNA sequence: TGTGCCAGCTCACCAAGAGAGGGAGACGGCTACACCTTC. This translates into CASSPREGDGYTF.

Concerning this clone: In the same sample, other DNA sequences code for this CDR3. This chain uses TRBV7-9 with TRBJ1-1; D is possibly TRBD1 (6 bases). CDR1 and CDR2 (germline): SEHNR, FQNEAQ (reference sequence). The V and J ends lost 0 bases and 4 bases respectively, with 12 bases between them. This CDR3 has 15 residues. The DNA of the CDR3 is TGTGCCAGCAGCTTAGCCGGGCAGGGGACCACTGAAGCTTTCTTT. Residues: CASSLAGQGTTEAFF.

The V gene is TRBV10-3, the J gene TRBJ2-5, with 9 bases that match TRBD2. V was pared by 8 bases and J by 1 base, with 8 bases of the junction left unmatched. The CDR3 consists of 15 residues. Germline CDR1 is ENHRY and CDR2 is SYGVKD. Here the CDR3 DNA reads TGTGCCATCCCTGAGGCTAGCGGGATCCAAGAGACCCAGTACTTC. It codes for CAIPEASGIQETQYF.

The gene calls are TRBV28 and TRBJ1-6; D possibly corresponds to TRBD1 (5 bases). Trimming removed 5 bases at V and 7 bases at J, with 15 bases between. The germline V gene has CDR1 MDHEN and CDR2 SYDVKM. The CDR3 runs 15 residues. The CDR3 bases are TGTGCCAGCAGTACTTACAGGTCTTGGAATTCACCCCTCCACTTT. As protein: CASSTYRSWNSPLHF.

The chain is built from TRBV27 and TRBJ2-6; D is possibly TRBD1 (6 bases). V was cut by 0 bases and J by 0 bases, with 15 bases left in between. Germline V gene sequence: CDR1 MNHEY, CDR2 SMNVEV (reference sequence). The CDR3 is 19 amino acids. The CDR3 spells CASSLSWGRIGSGANVLTF. For the CDR3, the DNA is TGTGCCAGCAGTTTATCATGGGGGCGGATAGGCTCTGGGGCCAACGTCCTGACTTTC. The whole variable domain, remainder taken from reference TRBV27 and TRBJ2-6, is EAQVTQNPRYLITVTGKKLTVTCSQNMNHEYMSWYRQDPGLGLRQIYYSMNVEVTDKGDVPEGYKVSRKEKRNFPLILESPSPNQTSLYFCASSLSWGRIGSGANVLTFGAGSRLTVL.

The chain joins TRBV7-8 to TRBJ1-6; D perhaps matches TRBD1 (5 bases). Trimming removed 1 base from V and 8 bases from J, with 9 bases in between. The germline gives CDR1 SGHVS, CDR2 FQNEAQ. There are 14 residues in the CDR3. CDR3 sequence reads: CASSLEAGYSPLHF. The CDR3 nucleotides are TGTGCCAGCAGCTTAGAGGCAGGGTATTCACCCCTCCACTTT.

The chain recombines TRBV18 with TRBJ2-1; no firm D call. CDR3 length equals 18 residues. Germline V gene lookup returns CDR1 KGHSH and CDR2 LQKENI. Trimming left V 0 bases short and J 2 bases short, with 17 bases between. CDR3 loop: CASSPPYYTKFAYNEQFF. CDR3 coding DNA: TGTGCCAGCTCACCACCGTACTACACTAAATTTGCCTACAATGAGCAGTTCTTC.

The rearrangement uses TRBV5-1 and TRBJ2-7, with TRBD2 matching over 10 bases. V lost 0 bases and J lost 7; bases outside the gene matches: 7. The CDR3 is 15 residues long. CDR1 and CDR2 (germline): SGHRS, YFSETQ. CDR3 DNA: TGCGCCAGCAGCTTGGAACTAGCGGGAAGGGTGGAGCAGTACTTC. This codes for CASSLELAGRVEQYF. Looking up the rest from reference TRBV5-1 and TRBJ2-7 gives the full variable domain: KAGVTQTPRYLIKTRGQQVTLSCSPISGHRSVSWYQQTPGQGLQFLFEYFSETQRNKGNFPGRFSGRQFSNSRSEMNVSTLELGDSALYLCASSLELAGRVEQYFGPGTRLTVT.

The chain uses TRBV7-3 and TRBJ2-2; 10 bases fit TRBD2. The CDR3 consists of 14 residues. J was trimmed by 5 bases and V by 5 bases; bases with no gene match: 2. Germline loops: CDR1 SGHTA, CDR2 FQGTGA. Here the CDR3 DNA reads TGTGCCAGCAGCCTACTAGCGGGGACCGGGGAGCTGTTTTTT. Its protein product is CASSLLAGTGELFF. Full variable domain (rest looked up from reference TRBV7-3 and TRBJ2-2): GAGVSQTPSNKVTEKGKYVELRCDPISGHTALYWYRQSLGQGPEFLIYFQGTGAADDSGLPNDRFFAVRPEGSVSTLKIQRTERGDSAVYLCASSLLAGTGELFFGEGSRLTVL.

The CDR3 DNA reads TGCAGCGTTGAAGATACCGCCGCTCGGAGCTACAATGAGCAGTTCTTC. As protein: CSVEDTAARSYNEQFF. V is TRBV29-1 and J is TRBJ2-1; D call uncertain. Germline-derived CDR1 and CDR2 are SQVTM and ANQGSEA. This CDR3 comprises 16 residues. The germline V and J ends were trimmed by 0 bases and 3 bases, with 15 bases remaining between them.

The rearrangement joins TRBV7-3 to TRBJ1-3, with 7 bases identical to TRBD1. This CDR3 has 15 amino acids. Trimming at V came to 3 bases and at J to 4 bases, leaving 6 bases not matched to a gene. Germline V CDR1 and CDR2: SGHTA, FQGTGA. In nucleotides, the CDR3 is TGTGCCAGCAGCTTGGAAGGGGGCGCGGGAAACACCATATATTTT. It translates to CASSLEGGAGNTIYF.

This rearrangement joins TRBV27 to TRBJ2-4; D call uncertain. Germline V gene data show CDR1 as MNHEY and CDR2 as SMNVEV (reference sequence). Trimming took 5 bases from V and 3 from J, leaving 11 bases between them. CDR3 length equals 14 residues. In DNA, the CDR3 is TGTGCCAGCAGTCTGAACGGTGTCAAAAACATTCAGTACTTC. Its translation: CASSLNGVKNIQYF.